These 28 T cell receptor beta chains came from one sample sequenced in a study of graft-versus-host responses after intestinal transplantation. Repertoires were generated with immunoSEQ multiplex PCR, while TCRdb's copy carries only in-frame clones and drops some. The sample has tens of thousands of clones, about 90% seen once; the top ten hold about 4.3%. Which antigens these TCRs recognize remains unknown. The sequencing here drew on unstimulated CD8+ T cells sorted from spleen or lymph node cells, taken before transplant. These receptors were obtained from a human donor who was the organ donor for an intestinal transplant.

The V call is TRBV11-2, the J call TRBJ1-3, with D tentatively TRBD1 (5 bases). The germline V and J ends were trimmed by 0 bases and 3 bases, with 9 bases remaining between them. The CDR3 totals 15 residues. Germline V gives CDR1 SGHAT, CDR2 FQNNGV. The CDR3 loop is CASSLDRQSGNTIYF. CDR3 coding DNA: TGTGCCAGCAGCTTAGATAGACAGAGTGGAAACACCATATATTTT.

The chain couples TRBV4-3 to TRBJ1-1; D may be TRBD1 (6 bases). V lost 2 bases and J 7 bases, leaving 14 bases between the germline ends. Germline CDR1 LGHNA, CDR2 YSLEER. The CDR3 has 14 amino acids. The CDR3 loop is CASSQQRNRVEAFF. For the CDR3, the DNA is TGCGCCAGCAGCCAACAACGAAACAGGGTTGAAGCTTTCTTT.

The chain has TRBV2 and TRBJ2-7; D gene unclear. The CDR3 is 11 residues long. V was pared by 3 bases and J by 6 bases, with 6 bases between. Germline V gene lookup returns CDR1 SNHLY and CDR2 FYNNEI. The CDR3 spells CASSEAGEQYV. In nucleotides, the CDR3 is TGTGCCAGCAGTGAGGCAGGCGAGCAGTACGTC.

This clone was seen a few times. The rearrangement joins TRBV19 to TRBJ2-3; 10 nucleotides align to TRBD2. CDR3 size: 16 residues. Looked up from germline, CDR1 is LNHDA and CDR2 is SQIVND (reference sequence). J gave up 9 bases and V 5 bases, and 14 bases lay outside the gene matches. The CDR3 loop reads CASSLPLAGPISTQYF. The CDR3, as DNA: TGTGCCAGTAGTCTTCCACTAGCGGGGCCCATAAGCACGCAGTATTTT.

CDR3 DNA sequence: TGCAGCGTTGAAGATTTGGCCGGACAGGGTTCTGGGGCCAACGTCCTGACTTTC. It encodes CSVEDLAGQGSGANVLTF. The chain recombines TRBV29-1 with TRBJ2-6, with 8 bases matching TRBD1. There are 18 residues in the CDR3. Germline CDR1 and CDR2: SQVTM and ANQGSEA. The V and J ends lost 0 bases and 1 base, in that order; junction bases with no gene match: 8.

This clone turned up a few times. The V gene is TRBV23-1, the J gene TRBJ2-7; no definite D call. TRBV23-1 is known as an ORF, though its function is uncertain. The CDR3 loop spans 13 amino acids. With 7 bases removed from V and 3 bases from J, the gap between germline ends came to 13 bases. The CDR3 DNA follows: TGCGCCAGCAACCTATGCCGGTACTACGAGCAGTACGTC. Protein: CASNLCRYYEQYV.

J is TRBJ2-2 and V is TRBV6-5; D might be TRBD2 (5 bases). V dropped 0 bases and J dropped 2 bases, with 7 bases sitting between them. The V gene's germline CDR1 is MNHEY and CDR2 SVGAGI. The length of the CDR3 is 15 residues. The CDR3 sequence: CASSYSAGNTGELFF. The CDR3 DNA sequence: TGTGCCAGCAGTTACTCGGCGGGTAACACCGGGGAGCTGTTTTTT.

This clone has a single count. This chain connects TRBV10-2 to TRBJ1-5; possibly TRBD1 for D (5 bases). This CDR3 has 14 amino acids. Germline V CDR1 and CDR2: WSHSY, SAAADI. Trimming took 5 bases from V and 9 from J, leaving 17 bases between them. As DNA, the CDR3 is TGCGCCAGCAGTCCTCGGGGGGGGGACGGGCCCCAGCATTTT. This codes for CASSPRGGDGPQHF.

J is TRBJ2-5 and V is TRBV13, with D possibly TRBD2 on 7 matching bases. V shed 3 bases and J shed 5 bases, with 13 bases lying between them. Germline V gene lookup returns CDR1 PRHDT and CDR2 FYEKMQ (reference sequence). This CDR3 region has 14 residues. CDR3 nucleotides: TGTGCCAGCAGCTTTACGGGGGGCGGGGAGACCCAGTACTTC. Residues: CASSFTGGGETQYF.

The gene calls are TRBV4-3 and TRBJ1-1; D call uncertain. The CDR3 totals 15 residues. The germline gives CDR1 LGHNA, CDR2 YSLEER. The V gene lost 0 bases and the J gene lost 0 bases, with 8 bases spanning the gap. The CDR3 DNA reads as TGCGCCAGCAGCCAAGATTCCACAGTGAACACTGAAGCTTTCTTT. Its translation: CASSQDSTVNTEAFF.

This clone showed up just once. The rearrangement uses TRBV2 and TRBJ1-1, with 7 bases matching TRBD1. V lost 8 bases to trimming and J lost 7 bases; unmatched junction nucleotides: 13. This CDR3 has 14 residues. Germline CDR1 SNHLY, CDR2 FYNNEI. The CDR3 spells CASSDMLGTVEAFF. CDR3 sequence (DNA): TGTGCCAGCTCAGATATGCTCGGGACAGTTGAAGCTTTCTTT.

A remark on this clone: The identical CDR3 is also encoded by other nucleotide sequences in the sample. This chain uses TRBV28 with TRBJ1-1; D is ambiguous. Per the germline V gene, CDR1 is MDHEN and CDR2 is SYDVKM. The CDR3 runs 12 residues. Trimming cost V 6 bases and J 0 bases, with 5 bases left between them. The DNA for the CDR3 is TGTGCCAGCAGCCCCATGAACACTGAAGCTTTCTTT. Encoded protein: CASSPMNTEAFF.

This rearrangement joins TRBV9 to TRBJ2-3, with D perhaps matching TRBD2 (5 bases). The germline CDR1 and CDR2 sequences are SGDLS and YYNGEE. This CDR3 spans 17 amino acids. V was cut by 3 bases and J by 5 bases, with 22 bases left in between. The CDR3 here is CASSARYETSFGDTQYF. CDR3 DNA sequence: TGTGCCAGCAGCGCCCGCTACGAAACTAGTTTTGGAGATACGCAGTATTTT.

V gene TRBV11-2 combines with J gene TRBJ2-7; 12 bases agree with TRBD2. CDR3 length equals 15 residues. The V and J ends lost 5 bases and 2 bases, in that order; junction bases with no gene match: 4. Germline loops: CDR1 SGHAT, CDR2 FQNNGV. CDR3 sequence (DNA): TGTGCCAGCAGCCTGACTAGCGGGGGAACCTACGAGCAGTACGTC. The encoded protein is CASSLTSGGTYEQYV.

V and J are TRBV28 and TRBJ2-5; a possible D gene is TRBD2 (6 bases). Trimming took 3 bases from V and 0 from J, leaving 17 bases between them. This CDR3 has 17 residues. Per germline, CDR1 MDHEN and CDR2 SYDVKM. The CDR3 DNA is TGTGCCAGCAGTTTTCCCCTTGGCGGGGTGAACCAAGAGACCCAGTACTTC. Translation gives CASSFPLGGVNQETQYF.

V usage is TRBV27 and J usage is TRBJ2-5; TRBD1 aligns across 9 bases. Germline loops: CDR1 MNHEY, CDR2 SMNVEV (reference sequence). The CDR3 extends over 14 amino acids. The V and J ends lost 5 bases and 4 bases, in that order; junction bases with no gene match: 5. In DNA form, the CDR3 reads TGTGCCAGCAGTCCCGGGACAGGGTTAGAGACCCAGTACTTC. This codes for CASSPGTGLETQYF.

This clone was seen more than once but under ten times. This chain links TRBV19 with TRBJ1-5; D unresolved. Germline V gene sequence: CDR1 LNHDA, CDR2 SQIVND (reference sequence). Between the trimmed V and J ends, which lost 7 bases and 5 bases, there was a span of 12 bases. The CDR3 runs to 13 residues. The CDR3 spells CASKDMADQPQHF. The CDR3, as DNA: TGTGCCAGTAAAGATATGGCGGATCAGCCCCAGCATTTT.

The chain links TRBV4-2 to TRBJ1-1; D might be TRBD1 (5 bases). The CDR3 spans 15 residues. V gave up 0 bases and J gave up 7 bases, with 15 bases separating them. Germline CDR1 reads LGHNA; CDR2 reads YNFKEQ. CDR3 amino acids: CASSQDHRPRVEAFF. The CDR3 coding sequence is TGTGCCAGCAGCCAAGACCACAGGCCCAGGGTTGAAGCTTTCTTT.

The rearrangement links TRBV6-1 to TRBJ1-2; 7 bases are shared with TRBD1. This CDR3 has 13 amino acids. The V segment lost 4 bases and the J segment 3 bases; nucleotides outside the gene matches: 2. In germline, CDR1 is MNHNS, CDR2 SASEGT. In nucleotides, the CDR3 is TGTGCCAGCAGTGGGGGGACAGACTATGGCTACACCTTC. Translation: CASSGGTDYGYTF.

J is TRBJ2-1 and V is TRBV29-1; D perhaps matches TRBD2 (6 bases). Trimming pared 3 bases from V and 0 bases from J, leaving 15 bases between. This CDR3 is built from 16 residues. Germline V gene sequence: CDR1 SQVTM, CDR2 ANQGSEA. The CDR3 DNA reads TGCAGCGTTGATTTCGGGACTCAGAGCTCCTACAATGAGCAGTTCTTC. Protein sequence: CSVDFGTQSSYNEQFF.

The genes are TRBV28 and TRBJ2-1; D uncertain. The CDR3 is made up of 15 amino acids. The V gene's germline CDR1 is MDHEN and CDR2 SYDVKM. Trimming removed 2 bases from V and 0 bases from J, with 8 bases in between. The CDR3 region has the DNA TGTGCCAGCAGTTTAGCCTTGAGCTCCTACAATGAGCAGTTCTTC. Its protein product is CASSLALSSYNEQFF.

The chain joins TRBV28 to TRBJ2-5; TRBD2 matches 8 bases. The V gene end was trimmed by 6 bases and the J gene end by 9 bases; junction bases not matched to a gene: 15. Per germline, CDR1 MDHEN and CDR2 SYDVKM. The CDR3 consists of 15 residues. The CDR3 reads CASSLGGGSNPPQYF. The CDR3 bases are TGTGCCAGCAGCCTCGGGGGGGGGTCTAACCCTCCCCAGTACTTC.

The chain uses TRBV6-6 and TRBJ2-2; D is possibly TRBD2 (5 bases). Trimming removed 4 bases from V and 4 bases from J, with 10 bases in between. The CDR3 is 14 amino acids. CDR1 is MNHNY and CDR2 is SVGAGI in the germline V gene (reference sequence). CDR3 nucleotide sequence: TGTGCCAGCAGTTTACCGGGGAGCACCGGGGAGCTGTTTTTT. This gives the protein CASSLPGSTGELFF.

On this clone itself: One end of the junction fails to match germline, which may point to a read error. The CDR3 sequence is CASSPGQLEETQYF. CDR3 bases: TGTGCTAGCAGCCCGGGACAGCTTGAGGAGACCCAGTACTTC. The rearrangement uses TRBV7-7 and TRBJ2-5; 7 bases align to TRBD1. The germline CDR1 and CDR2 sequences are SSHAT and FNYEAQ (reference sequence). The CDR3 is made up of 14 amino acids.

The J gene is TRBJ1-1, the V gene TRBV2, with D possibly TRBD1 on 6 matching bases. V lost 3 bases to trimming and J lost 1 base, with 9 bases between them. Germline V gives CDR1 SNHLY, CDR2 FYNNEI. The length of the CDR3 is 14 residues. CDR3 protein: CASSDSGQNTEAFF. CDR3 nucleotide sequence: TGTGCCAGCAGTGACTCGGGACAGAACACTGAAGCTTTCTTT.

The chain uses TRBV19 and TRBJ2-1; no reliable D call. CDR3 length: 14 amino acids. Per the germline V gene, CDR1 is LNHDA and CDR2 is SQIVND (reference sequence). Trimming took off 5 bases at V and 0 bases at J, with 8 bases between the two ends. DNA of the CDR3: TGTGCCAGTAGTGGTTGGCCCTCCTACAATGAGCAGTTCTTC. Protein: CASSGWPSYNEQFF.

The rearrangement uses TRBV4-1 and TRBJ2-1; no definite D call. Between the trimmed V and J ends, which lost 0 bases and 6 bases, there was a span of 9 bases. The germline V gene encodes CDR1 MGHRA and CDR2 YSYEKL. This CDR3 contains 14 residues. The CDR3 DNA reads as TGCGCCAGCAGCCAAGATCTTTATAGCAATGAGCAGTTCTTC. Protein sequence: CASSQDLYSNEQFF.

The chain recombines TRBV11-2 with TRBJ2-1; D is unresolved. CDR1 is SGHAT and CDR2 is FQNNGV in the germline V gene. The CDR3 loop spans 12 amino acids. V lost 3 bases and J 5 bases, leaving 5 bases between the germline ends. CDR3 nucleotides: TGTGCCAGCAGCTTTGGCAACAATGAGCAGTTCTTC. Protein: CASSFGNNEQFF.